A single sample is the source of the 26 T cell receptor beta chains below, sequenced in a study of T cells after yellow fever vaccination. A single record per CDR3 protein comes from TCRdb applying MiXCR to the 5' RACE reads. Of 300,000 to 400,000 distinct CDR3 sequences in the sample, roughly 8.3% were seen once. Material: PBMCs, obtained about 49 days after the first yellow fever vaccination. The receptors shown here come from a young man who received the YFV17D yellow fever vaccine.

CDR3 coding DNA: TGTGCCAGCTCACCCGGGAAAGATCAGCCCCAGCATTTT. Translated, it gives CASSPGKDQPQHF. V usage is TRBV18 and J usage is TRBJ1-5, with no clear D. Per the germline V gene, CDR1 is KGHSH and CDR2 is LQKENI. V was cut by 3 bases and J by 5 bases, with 8 bases left in between. The CDR3 totals 13 residues.

This clonotype came up many times. V gene TRBV5-1 combines with J gene TRBJ2-3; 7 nucleotides match TRBD1. CDR1 and CDR2 from the germline V gene are SGHRS and YFSETQ. The ends lost 5 bases at V and 1 base at J; junction bases unmatched: 4. This CDR3 comprises 14 residues. Here the CDR3 reads CASRRQGGTDTQYF. CDR3 bases: TGCGCCAGCAGGAGACAGGGAGGCACAGATACGCAGTATTTT.

The chain recombines TRBV5-1 with TRBJ1-1; D gene uncertain. The V gene's germline CDR1 is SGHRS and CDR2 YFSETQ. Deletions cut 4 bases from V and 3 bases from J, with 19 bases between. This CDR3 contains 16 residues. CDR3 protein: CASSPRTGLSDTEAFF. The CDR3 DNA reads as TGCGCCAGCAGCCCACGGACGGGTTTATCCGACACTGAAGCTTTCTTT.

This clonotype was seen more than once but under ten times. The V gene is TRBV20-1, the J gene TRBJ2-1, with TRBD2 identical over 9 bases. This CDR3 is built from 15 residues. Germline CDR1 DFQATT, CDR2 SNEGSKA (reference sequence). V gave up 3 bases and J gave up 10 bases; unmatched junction bases: 13. The CDR3 DNA is TGCAGTGCTAGTGTTAGCGGGGGCCTCTCGTCAGAGCAGTTCTTC. Amino acid sequence: CSASVSGGLSSEQFF.

This clonotype was seen a few times. This chain joins TRBV29-1 and TRBJ2-1; possible D gene TRBD2, 5 bases. Germline V CDR1 and CDR2: SQVTM, ANQGSEA. V lost 4 bases, J lost 4 bases, and 11 bases lay in between. This CDR3 has 13 residues. CDR3 amino acids: CSVGDYIYNEQFF. The CDR3 nucleotides are TGCAGCGTTGGCGACTACATTTACAATGAGCAGTTCTTC.

This clonotype was counted once. This sequence joins TRBV11-2 and TRBJ2-2; D uncertain. Germline lookup yields CDR1 SGHAT and CDR2 FQNNGV. The CDR3 is 15 residues long. Deletions cut 1 base from V and 5 bases from J, with 11 bases between. The CDR3 reads CASSLVLTATGELFF. In nucleotides, the CDR3 is TGTGCCAGCAGCTTAGTTCTGACGGCAACCGGGGAGCTGTTTTTT. Looking up the rest from reference TRBV11-2 and TRBJ2-2 gives the full variable domain: EAGVAQSPRYKIIEKRQSVAFWCNPISGHATLYWYQQILGQGPKLLIQFQNNGVVDDSQLPKDRFSAERLKGVDSTLKIQPAKLEDSAVYLCASSLVLTATGELFFGEGSRLTVL.

A few counts support this clonotype. V is TRBV28 and J is TRBJ2-5, with a tentative D call TRBD1 (6 bases). The CDR3 extends over 14 amino acids. Germline V gene lookup returns CDR1 MDHEN and CDR2 SYDVKM. V was cut by 7 bases and J by 3 bases, with 15 bases left in between. The CDR3 reads CASTLDRSKETQYF. CDR3 nucleotide sequence: TGTGCCAGCACCCTTGACAGGAGTAAAGAGACCCAGTACTTC.

This clonotype has ten or more counts. CDR3 region: CASSQSLGTNYGYTF. The CDR3 DNA reads as TGTGCCAGCAGCCAATCCCTTGGAACTAACTATGGCTACACCTTC. The V call is TRBV7-2, the J call TRBJ1-2; D is uncertain. The CDR3 has 15 amino acids. Germline V gene sequence: CDR1 SGHTA, CDR2 FQGNSA. V dropped 5 bases and J dropped 0 bases, with 13 bases sitting between them.

This chain joins TRBV6-6 and TRBJ1-2, with D hard to call. The V end lost 2 bases, the J end lost 8 bases, and 6 bases lay between the germline ends. The CDR3 runs 11 residues. Germline V gene lookup returns CDR1 MNHNY and CDR2 SVGAGI (reference sequence). CDR3 DNA: TGTGCCAGCAGTTACAAGGGAGGCTACACCTTC. It specifies CASSYKGGYTF.

The chain couples TRBV15 to TRBJ1-5; 7 bases agree with TRBD1. Looked up from germline, CDR1 is LNHNV and CDR2 is YYDKDF (reference sequence). The CDR3 consists of 19 residues. J was trimmed by 3 bases and V by 4 bases; bases with no gene match: 18. Here the CDR3 reads CATSIRQGKLPGPNQPQHF. DNA of the CDR3: TGTGCCACCAGCATTAGACAGGGTAAGTTGCCTGGTCCCAATCAGCCCCAGCATTTT.

The V and J genes are TRBV9 and TRBJ2-7, with D uncertain. Trimming shortened V by 0 bases and J by 3 bases, and 7 bases separated the two germline ends. The CDR3 spans 13 residues. Germline V gene sequence: CDR1 SGDLS, CDR2 YYNGEE. CDR3 nucleotide sequence: TGTGCCAGCAGCGTAGGGGATATCTACGAGCAGTACTTC. Amino acids: CASSVGDIYEQYF.

J is TRBJ1-6 and V is TRBV18; a weak D match, TRBD1 (6 bases). Germline CDR1 is KGHSH and CDR2 is LQKENI. The CDR3 runs to 15 residues. The V and J ends lost 3 bases and 9 bases respectively, with 15 bases between them. Written as DNA, the CDR3 is TGTGCCAGCTCACCCCAGGGGACCGCGATTTCACCCCTCCACTTT. Encoded protein: CASSPQGTAISPLHF.

The chain employs TRBV5-5 and TRBJ1-6, with D uncertain. V lost 4 bases and J 6 bases, leaving 17 bases between the germline ends. The germline V gene encodes CDR1 SGHKS and CDR2 YYEKEE (reference sequence). The CDR3 runs to 16 residues. The CDR3 spells CASSPQGGFGNSPLHF. For the CDR3, the DNA is TGTGCCAGCAGCCCTCAAGGAGGGTTTGGTAATTCACCCCTCCACTTT.

This clonotype was counted a few times. The rearrangement joins TRBV28 to TRBJ1-1; D is possibly TRBD1 (5 bases). CDR1 is MDHEN, CDR2 SYDVKM, per germline. The CDR3 spans 13 residues. With 7 bases removed from V and 5 bases from J, the gap between germline ends came to 14 bases. The CDR3 protein is CASMVRERTEAFF. The CDR3 region has the DNA TGTGCCAGCATGGTCAGGGAGAGAACTGAAGCTTTCTTT.

This clonotype was picked up a small number of times. The V and J genes are TRBV7-6 and TRBJ2-7; a possible D gene is TRBD1 (6 bases). Germline-derived CDR1 and CDR2 are SGHVS and FNYEAQ. Trimming stripped 1 base from V and 2 bases from J, with 12 bases between. This CDR3 is 15 amino acids long. CDR3 in amino acids: CASSLDQGFTYEQYV. The CDR3 nucleotides read TGTGCCAGCAGCTTAGACCAGGGGTTTACCTACGAGCAGTACGTC.

This clonotype was seen a few times. The CDR3 DNA reads as TGCAGTGCTAGCTCTCGGGACAGGGCTAACACCGGGGAGCTGTTTTTT. Residues: CSASSRDRANTGELFF. The J gene is TRBJ2-2, the V gene TRBV20-1; 9 bases match TRBD1. Germline CDR1 DFQATT, CDR2 SNEGSKA (reference sequence). V shed 3 bases, J shed 2 bases, and the junction held 7 bases outside the gene matches. This CDR3 spans 16 amino acids.

This chain connects TRBV12-3 or TRBV12-4 to TRBJ2-7, with 13 bases identical to TRBD2. The ends lost 7 bases at V and 1 base at J; junction bases unmatched: 19. CDR3 length equals 20 residues. CDR3 loop: CASTHRRRGLAGLSSYEQYF. CDR3 in DNA: TGTGCCAGCACCCACCGACGGAGGGGACTAGCGGGGCTTAGTTCCTACGAGCAGTACTTC.

This clonotype was counted only a few times. V usage is TRBV6-5 and J usage is TRBJ1-2, with TRBD1 matching over 7 bases. V lost 0 bases, J lost 6 bases, and 13 bases stayed unmatched. Germline V lookup: CDR1 MNHEY, CDR2 SVGAGI. The length of the CDR3 is 17 residues. The CDR3 sequence: CASSYSRGQIRDDGYTF. The DNA of the CDR3 is TGTGCCAGCAGTTACTCGAGGGGACAGATCAGGGATGATGGCTACACCTTC.

There are many counts of this clonotype. This rearrangement joins TRBV10-3 to TRBJ1-3; D not resolved. V lost 3 bases, J lost 8 bases, and 17 bases lay in between. The CDR3 consists of 15 residues. Germline V gene data show CDR1 as ENHRY and CDR2 as SYGVKD. CDR3 bases: TGTGCCATCAGTGACGCCCACTCAAGCGGCGACACCATATATTTT. Translated: CAISDAHSSGDTIYF.

The chain links TRBV5-6 to TRBJ1-2; D unresolved. V was cut by 4 bases and J by 4 bases, with 8 bases left in between. From germline, CDR1 is SGHDT and CDR2 YYEEEE. This CDR3 region has 12 residues. The CDR3 spells CASSVTAYGYTF. The CDR3 coding sequence is TGTGCCAGCAGCGTCACAGCCTATGGCTACACCTTC.

The J gene is TRBJ1-6, the V gene TRBV5-1; D call uncertain. CDR1 SGHRS and CDR2 YFSETQ come from the germline V gene. The CDR3 spans 15 residues. V lost 1 base to trimming and J lost 10 bases, with 15 bases between them. The CDR3 nucleotides read TGCGCCAGCAGCTTGTCATCCGGGGTCGGCTCACCCCTCCACTTT. Protein: CASSLSSGVGSPLHF.

This clonotype was seen more than once but under ten times. The rearrangement links TRBV11-2 to TRBJ2-1; 12 bases agree with TRBD2. V lost 3 bases and J lost 9; bases outside the gene matches: 3. The CDR3 length is 14 residues. Germline V CDR1 and CDR2: SGHAT, FQNNGV. The CDR3 sequence is CASSFILAGGEQFF. DNA for the CDR3: TGTGCCAGCAGCTTTATACTAGCGGGGGGTGAGCAGTTCTTC.

This clonotype was observed a handful of times. This chain joins TRBV6-5 and TRBJ1-4; D not resolved. This CDR3 has 14 residues. Trimming took 0 bases from V and 5 from J, leaving 7 bases between them. Germline CDR1 is MNHEY and CDR2 is SVGAGI. CDR3: CASSYSGLNEKLFF. The CDR3 DNA sequence: TGTGCCAGCAGTTACTCAGGCCTAAATGAAAAACTGTTTTTT.

This clonotype was detected ten times or more. This chain links TRBV6-5 with TRBJ2-1; 8 bases are a match to TRBD2. CDR1 is MNHEY and CDR2 is SVGAGI in the germline V gene. The CDR3 has 18 amino acids. Germline trimming cut 0 bases from V and 5 bases from J; bases unmatched to any gene: 12. In DNA, the CDR3 is TGTGCCAGCAGTTACTCGTTTGCGAGCGGGGGTGTCCACAATGAGCAGTTCTTC. Translated: CASSYSFASGGVHNEQFF.

The chain carries TRBV7-3 and TRBJ2-3; possible D gene TRBD2, 6 bases. The length of the CDR3 is 14 residues. From germline, CDR1 is SGHTA and CDR2 FQGTGA. The V end lost 5 bases, the J end lost 5 bases, and 14 bases lay between the germline ends. The CDR3: CASSPAGRGDTQYF. CDR3 in DNA: TGTGCCAGCAGCCCCGCGGGACGGGGAGATACGCAGTATTTT.

This sequence joins TRBV29-1 and TRBJ2-2, with a possible D match to TRBD2 (6 bases). The CDR3 contains 13 residues. V lost 7 bases, J lost 0 bases, and 9 bases lay in between. Per the germline V gene, CDR1 is SQVTM and CDR2 is ANQGSEA. CDR3 sequence (DNA): TGCAGCGCCGGGACTTCGAACACCGGGGAGCTGTTTTTT. Protein sequence: CSAGTSNTGELFF.